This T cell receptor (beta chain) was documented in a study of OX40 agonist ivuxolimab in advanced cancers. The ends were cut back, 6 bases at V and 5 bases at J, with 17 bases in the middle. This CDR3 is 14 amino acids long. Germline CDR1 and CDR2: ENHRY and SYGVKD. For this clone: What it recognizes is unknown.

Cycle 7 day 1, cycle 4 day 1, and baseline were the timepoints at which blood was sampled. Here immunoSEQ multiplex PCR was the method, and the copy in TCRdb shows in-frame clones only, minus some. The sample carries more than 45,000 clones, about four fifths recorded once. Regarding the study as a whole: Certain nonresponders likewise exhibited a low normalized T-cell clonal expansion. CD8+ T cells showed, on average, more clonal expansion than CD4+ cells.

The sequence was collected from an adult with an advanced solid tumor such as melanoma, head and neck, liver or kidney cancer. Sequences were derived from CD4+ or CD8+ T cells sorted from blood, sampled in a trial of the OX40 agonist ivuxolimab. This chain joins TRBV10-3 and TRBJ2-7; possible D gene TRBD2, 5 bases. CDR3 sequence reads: CAISSLGARDEQYF. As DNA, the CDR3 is TGTGCCATCAGCTCCTTGGGAGCGAGGGACGAGCAGTACTTC.